This T cell receptor beta chain was obtained from a study of chemoradiotherapy in HPV16-positive cancers. Findings and caveats of the study: The functional HPV-specific definition rests on just a couple of HPV16-positive patients. For HPV16-positive patients, expanding HPV-responsive T cells associated with longer recurrence-free survival. During treatment, candidate HPV-specific clones and E7-related motifs expanded in tumor.

The table lists this clone with a few counts. What it binds is unknown. The table came from immunoSEQ multiplex PCR; TCRdb's copy has only in-frame clones and leaves some out. The sample has several hundred clones; nearly 90% are singletons. Over chemoradiotherapy, repertoires were sampled more than once. CDR1 SQVTM and CDR2 ANQGSEA come from the germline V gene. Trimming removed 0 bases from V and 0 bases from J, with 18 bases in between. The CDR3 contains 19 residues. The chain carries TRBV29-1 and TRBJ1-6, with D perhaps matching TRBD1 (6 bases). The TCR was taken from a human donor with HPV-associated anogenital cancer. Sequenced here: tumor tissue, sampled from a patient who underwent chemoradiotherapy. CDR3 protein: CSVEDLTQQGLSYNSPLHF. CDR3 nucleotides: TGCAGCGTTGAAGATCTTACCCAACAGGGACTCTCCTATAATTCACCCCTCCACTTT.